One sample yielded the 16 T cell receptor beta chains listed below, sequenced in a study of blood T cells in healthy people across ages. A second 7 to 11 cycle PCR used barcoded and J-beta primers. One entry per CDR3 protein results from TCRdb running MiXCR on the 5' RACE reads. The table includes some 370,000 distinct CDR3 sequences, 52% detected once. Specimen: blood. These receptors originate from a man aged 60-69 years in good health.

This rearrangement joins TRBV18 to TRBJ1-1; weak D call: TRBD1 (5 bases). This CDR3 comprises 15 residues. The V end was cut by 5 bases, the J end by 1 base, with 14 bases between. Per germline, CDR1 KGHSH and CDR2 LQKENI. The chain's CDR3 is CASSAPTGQNTEAFF. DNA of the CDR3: TGTGCCAGCTCAGCCCCCACGGGGCAGAACACTGAAGCTTTCTTT.

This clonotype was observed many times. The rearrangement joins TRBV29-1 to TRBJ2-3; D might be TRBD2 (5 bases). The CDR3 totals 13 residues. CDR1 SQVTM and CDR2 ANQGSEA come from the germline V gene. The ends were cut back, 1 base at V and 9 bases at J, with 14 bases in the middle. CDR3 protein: CSVEVSGFGTQYF. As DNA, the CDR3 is TGCAGCGTTGAAGTGTCGGGGTTTGGGACGCAGTATTTT.

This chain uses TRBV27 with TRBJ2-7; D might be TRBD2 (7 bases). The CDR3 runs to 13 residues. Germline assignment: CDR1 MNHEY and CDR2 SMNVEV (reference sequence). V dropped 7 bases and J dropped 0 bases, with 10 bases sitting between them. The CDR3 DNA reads TGTGCCAGCATGGGGGGGGCCTCCTACGAGCAGTACTTC. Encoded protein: CASMGGASYEQYF.

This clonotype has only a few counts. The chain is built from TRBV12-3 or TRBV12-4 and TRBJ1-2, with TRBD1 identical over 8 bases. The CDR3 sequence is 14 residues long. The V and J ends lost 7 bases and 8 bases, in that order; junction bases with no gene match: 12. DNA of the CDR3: TGTGCCAGCACCCAAGGACAGGGCGGGGGAGGCTACACCTTC. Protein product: CASTQGQGGGGYTF.

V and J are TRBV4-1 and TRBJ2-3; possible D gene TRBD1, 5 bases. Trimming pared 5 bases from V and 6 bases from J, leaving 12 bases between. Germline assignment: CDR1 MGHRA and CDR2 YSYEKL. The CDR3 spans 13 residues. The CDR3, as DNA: TGCGCCAGCAGCAAAAGTGGGGCGGATACGCAGTATTTT. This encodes CASSKSGADTQYF.

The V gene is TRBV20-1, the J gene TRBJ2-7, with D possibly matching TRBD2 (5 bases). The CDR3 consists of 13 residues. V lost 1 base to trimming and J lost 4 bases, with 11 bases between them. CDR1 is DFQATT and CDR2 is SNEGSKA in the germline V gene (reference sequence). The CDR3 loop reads CSARVMGEYEQYF. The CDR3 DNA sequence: TGCAGTGCTAGAGTCATGGGAGAATACGAGCAGTACTTC.

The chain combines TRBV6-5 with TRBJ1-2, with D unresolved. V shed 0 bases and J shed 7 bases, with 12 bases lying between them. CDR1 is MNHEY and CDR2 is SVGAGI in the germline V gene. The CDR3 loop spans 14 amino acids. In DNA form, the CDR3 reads TGTGCCAGCAGTTACTCCGGAAGGGAGAGTGGCTACACCTTC. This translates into CASSYSGRESGYTF.

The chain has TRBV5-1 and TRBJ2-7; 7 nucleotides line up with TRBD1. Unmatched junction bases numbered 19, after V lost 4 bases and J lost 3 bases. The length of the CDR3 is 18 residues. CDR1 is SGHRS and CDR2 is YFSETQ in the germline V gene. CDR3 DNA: TGCGCCAGCAGCATTAGGGGACAGACTTCTCAATCGGGCTACGAGCAGTACTTC. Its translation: CASSIRGQTSQSGYEQYF.

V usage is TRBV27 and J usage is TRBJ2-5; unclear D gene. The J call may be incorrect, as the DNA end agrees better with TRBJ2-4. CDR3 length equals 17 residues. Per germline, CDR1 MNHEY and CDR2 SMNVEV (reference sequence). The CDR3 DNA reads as TGTGCCAGCAGTTTATCCGGGCCCCTCTCTGGGGAAAACATTCAGTACTTC. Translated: CASSLSGPLSGENIQYF.

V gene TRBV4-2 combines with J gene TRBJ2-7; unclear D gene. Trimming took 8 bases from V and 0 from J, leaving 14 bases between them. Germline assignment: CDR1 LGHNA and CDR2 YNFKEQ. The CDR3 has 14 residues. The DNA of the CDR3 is TGTGCCAGCGGCCTTGGGTCGAACTCCTACGAGCAGTACTTC. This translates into CASGLGSNSYEQYF.

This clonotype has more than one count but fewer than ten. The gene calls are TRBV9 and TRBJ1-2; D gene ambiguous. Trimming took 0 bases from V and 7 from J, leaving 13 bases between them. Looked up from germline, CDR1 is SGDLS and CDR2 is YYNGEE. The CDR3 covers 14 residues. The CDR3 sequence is CASSVVAGEGGYTF. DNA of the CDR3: TGTGCCAGCAGCGTAGTTGCTGGGGAGGGTGGCTACACCTTC.

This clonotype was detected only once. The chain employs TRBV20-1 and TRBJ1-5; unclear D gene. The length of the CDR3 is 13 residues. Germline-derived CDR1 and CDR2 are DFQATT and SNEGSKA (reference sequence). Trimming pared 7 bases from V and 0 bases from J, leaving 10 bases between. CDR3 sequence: CSEFQYSNQPQHF. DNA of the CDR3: TGCAGTGAGTTCCAATATAGCAATCAGCCCCAGCATTTT.

CDR3 in DNA: TGTGCCAGCATGTCCCGACAGGCCCTAGCCTACGAGCAGTACTTC. Translated: CASMSRQALAYEQYF. The chain combines TRBV7-2 with TRBJ2-7; D might be TRBD1 (6 bases). V shed 7 bases and J shed 2 bases, with 18 bases lying between them. Per germline, CDR1 SGHTA and CDR2 FQGNSA. The CDR3 contains 15 residues.

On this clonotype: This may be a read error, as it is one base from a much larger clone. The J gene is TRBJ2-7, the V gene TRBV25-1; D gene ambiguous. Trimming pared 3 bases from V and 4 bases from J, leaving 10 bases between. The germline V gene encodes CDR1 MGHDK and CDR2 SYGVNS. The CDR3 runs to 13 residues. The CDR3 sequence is CASSEPPQYEQYF. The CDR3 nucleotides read TGTGCCAGCAGTGAGCCCCCTCAATACGAGCAGTACTTC.

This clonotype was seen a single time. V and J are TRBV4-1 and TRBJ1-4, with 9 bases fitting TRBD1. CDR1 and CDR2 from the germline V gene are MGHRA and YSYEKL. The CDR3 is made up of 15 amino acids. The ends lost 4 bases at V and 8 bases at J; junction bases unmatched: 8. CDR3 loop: CASSLTGTGLEKLFF. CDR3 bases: TGCGCCAGCAGCCTGACCGGGACAGGGTTGGAAAAACTGTTTTTT.

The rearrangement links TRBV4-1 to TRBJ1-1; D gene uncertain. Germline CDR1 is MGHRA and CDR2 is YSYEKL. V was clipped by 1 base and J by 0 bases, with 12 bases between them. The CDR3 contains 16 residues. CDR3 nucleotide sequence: TGCGCCAGCAGCCAAGGGCACGGACTCGTGAACACTGAAGCTTTCTTT. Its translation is CASSQGHGLVNTEAFF.